The source of this TCR beta chain is a study of cytomegalovirus exposure and HLA in healthy donors (dated by TCRdb to the late 2010s). Study-wide context: In an earlier analysis of some 550 of the donors, 276 Gb of sequence data and 95 million to 130 million unique TCR beta sequences from about 179 million T cells were reported. An earlier analysis of around 540 of the donors applied high-throughput TCR beta sequencing to assess whether each TCR beta V gene segment acted as functional or pseudogenic. The study was designed to test whether signatures of past pathogen exposure could be identified by cataloging public T cell receptors. An early release that covered around 590 HLA-typed donors contained approximately 290 gigabases of sequencing data and approximately 85 million unique TCR sequences. In a later analysis, previously published TCR beta repertoires from about 670 donors were re-analyzed and high-resolution HLA genotyping was added so that TCR occurrence patterns could be studied. A separate validation cohort of about 110 different subjects was used in addition to the approximately 700-subject first cohort. Donor age, sex, ethnicity and CMV serostatus were compiled together with the repertoire data. In the later analysis, no new phenotypic data were used to find candidate immune exposures; instead, reliance was placed on TCR beta sequences and their occurrence across donors. HLA typing covered class I and class II loci at four-digit resolution. In a later genetic analysis, genome-wide SNP genotypes for about 65% of the roughly 670 donors were used, and that subset was treated as a discovery cohort. Several DR-DQ haplotypes were handled as single units for association and clustering because linkage in the cohort was strong. All discovery cohort repertoires had been generated on a single sequencing platform. On average, over 200,000 unique TCR beta nucleotide sequences were sequenced per donor among several hundred genotyped donors of the cohort, with 15% to 20% of those sequences being non-productive. The number of donors typed differed by locus, with roughly 620-630 for A, B, C, DRB1 and DQB1, over 500 for DQA1, 600 to 610 for DPA1, and 400 to 490 for DPB1. The genetic ancestry cluster associated with self-reported Caucasian donors included approximately 85% of the approximately 410 genotyped donors. The study profiled the T cell repertoires of more than 500 subjects by immunosequencing and related them to cytomegalovirus serostatus. To predict cytomegalovirus infection status, the study combined high-throughput TCR immunosequencing, statistical association of individual TCRs with disease status, and machine learning.

The protocol used for the library was the immunoSEQ multiplex PCR assay. A mixture of 60 forward primers for TCR Vbeta segments and 13 reverse primers for TCR Jbeta segments was used in the multiplex PCR. The CDR3 region of rearranged TCR beta genes was amplified from genomic DNA by a multiplex PCR assay. Amplified TCR beta libraries were sequenced as 87-base-pair reads on the Illumina HiSeq System. The authors' pipeline ran thus. A later analysis tallied tens of millions of unique TCR beta chains across the 700 or so repertoires, and around 10 million of those chains were shared by two or more donors. Raw reads were error-corrected and collapsed into unique sequences by a nearest-neighbor algorithm in which closely related sequences were merged to remove PCR and sequencing errors. CDR3 sequences were aligned to IMGT reference sequences to assign V, D and J gene segments. Each retained sequence needed at least a six-nucleotide match to both a V gene segment and a J gene segment. Rearrangements were classified as productive when the CDR3 lacked stop codons and remained in frame with V and J, and all other rearrangements were classified as non-productive. CDR3 was defined according to IMGT convention as the region running from the second conserved V-encoded cysteine to the conserved J-encoded phenylalanine. Sequences without an unambiguous match to a single V gene segment were excluded from the earlier analysis of about 630 of the donors. In an earlier analysis of several hundred of the donors, V segments were called functional above 56.7% productive rearrangements and were called segregating when the between-donor standard deviation exceeded 5%. To diagnose cytomegalovirus status from the catalog of TCR beta chain sequences, a statistical classification framework was built. In a later analysis, TCR nucleotide sequences were compared against IMGT/GENE-DB human TR gene sequences so that V and J genes could be assigned. The TCRdist pipeline was used in a later analysis to assign CDR3 sequences and most-parsimonious VDJ recombination scenarios. In a later analysis, each TCR beta chain was defined by its CDR3 amino acid sequence together with its V-gene family, and reads without a unique V-gene family were excluded. A later analysis removed 592 highly shared, low-generation-probability nucleotide sequences to deal with suspected cross-contamination and a sequencing artifact. In a later analysis, a clonal expansion index for each public chain was calculated from normalized within-repertoire ranks of inferred template counts. In a later analysis, generation probabilities were computed with a VDJ recombination model fitted to out-of-frame rearrangements, and the resulting probabilities were checked against IGoR. Hypergeometric tests were used in a later analysis to score TCR-TCR, TCR-HLA and TCR-CMV co-occurrence, with a repertoire-size bias correction applied to the TCR pairs. In a later analysis, false discovery rates were estimated by permuting HLA or CMV assignments 20 times. In a later analysis, co-occurring TCRs were grouped with DBSCAN, and TCRdist sequence similarity was added when clustering was performed within HLA-allele-positive subsets. Repertoires with fewer than 30,000 or more than 120,000 public chains, plus five repertoires with anomalous nucleotide sharing, were excluded from co-occurrence clustering. TCRdb re-hosts the immuneACCESS table, in-frame sequences only. Its copies lack some clones; in the studies checked, an unresolved V gene accounts for under half of them, and the cause for the rest is not known. The V and J calls and clone size are taken from that table; D and trimming were inferred from the DNA. This sample's table has entries for 45,000 to 65,000 clones. Clones ranked in the top ten supply around an eighth of the sample.

The cohort consisted of fewer than 700 healthy bone marrow donors. At the time of sampling, all cohort members were nominally healthy, though unrecorded immune exposures were likely present. The donor was CMV seropositive and belonged to the group of a few hundred seropositive cohort members. Each donor provided a peripheral blood sample, and peripheral blood mononuclear cells were used for TCR beta sequencing. The Qiagen DNeasy Blood Extraction Kit was used to extract genomic DNA from the blood cell samples. The paper's findings and limits, for the study overall: In a later genetic analysis, a missense DCLRE1C variant was associated with V-gene and J-gene trimming of TCR beta chains, and the association was replicated in an independent cohort. This cohort had only TCR beta chains sequenced, and the lack of alpha or paired-chain data limited which features could be detected. The classifier was reported to diagnose cytomegalovirus status with high specificity and sensitivity in both the original and validation cohorts. In a later analysis, HLA-associated TCR beta chains were found to be more clonally expanded and to have lower generation probabilities than equally common non-associated chains. The authors suggested that the approach could potentially be generalized to other disease states and immunological phenotypes. The study listed around 160 TCR beta chains as associated with cytomegalovirus. A later analysis associated roughly 17,000 TCR beta sequences with specific HLA alleles at a false discovery rate of 0.05. In an earlier analysis of roughly 560 of the donors, most TCR beta V segments were observed in productive rearrangements about 87% or about 30% of the time, broadly matching IMGT annotations. Because counts were too low, roughly 17 rarely observed V segments, including chromosome 9 orphons, were left out of the earlier analysis of some 600 of the donors. A group of highly shared sequence variants was considered likely to be a technical artifact of the sequencing pipeline. A later analysis found that most CMV-associated TCR beta chains appeared HLA-restricted, with HLA associations seemingly driven largely by CMV exposure. Linkage disequilibrium might explain the correlated functional status among segregating V segments, but an unknown experimental factor could not be excluded. HLA typing was unavailable for some donors at each locus, so association tests used only the typed subset. While some public TCRs were present in many individuals, most TCR sequences turned up only very rarely across donors. Some IMGT-functional V segments, including TRBV6-2 and TRBV6-3, could not be told apart with the 87-base-pair reads, so those segments were excluded. Assigning TCR associations to individual alleles was difficult when HLA alleles, especially DR and DQ, strongly co-occurred. A later analysis reported that several top co-occurrence clusters appeared linked to parvovirus B19, influenza, CMV and Epstein-Barr virus. In a later analysis, the rate of TCR association differed among HLA loci, with DRB1 alleles having the most associated TCRs and HLA-C alleles having the fewest. In vitro tests confirmed that a few of the cytomegalovirus-associated TCR beta chains recognize cytomegalovirus antigens. Presence/absence analyses assumed roughly uniform sequencing depth across donors, an assumption that may not hold. Compared with the roughly 600-donor mean, donors in an Asian-associated ancestry cluster had fewer N-insertions in productive TCRs, according to a later genetic analysis. Immune exposure information for the cohort was limited to CMV serostatus. A further reported finding was that TCR beta sequences accurately predicted the HLA-A and HLA-B alleles for most subjects in the first cohort.

The CDR3, from cysteine to phenylalanine, totals 17 residues. Only the CDR3 DNA is retained, 51 bases long and in frame from the first base. CDR1 and CDR2 (MNHEY, SMNVEV) derive from the germline V gene (reference sequence). Worth noting for this clone: Its antigen is still unknown.

The material sequenced was PBMCs. The clonotype was recovered from a man aged 18 to 29 in good health and CMV-seropositive. The chain is assembled from TRBV27 and TRBJ2-5; 11 bases in the middle match TRBD2. The J call could be wrong; TRBJ2-7 is a better fit for the DNA end. In nucleotides, the sequence is TGTGCCAGCAGTTTAACTCTGGGGACTAGCGGCGGGAACGAGCAGTACTTC. The encoded protein is CASSLTLGTSGGNEQYF.